A single sample gave rise to the 31 T cell receptor beta chains below, sequenced in a study of blood T cell repertoires in COVID-19. Sequencing was performed with immunoSEQ multiplex PCR; in TCRdb, only in-frame clones are kept and a portion is missing. The sample has approximately 160,000 clones, around 85% seen once. The specimen was peripheral blood. The receptors were sampled from a man in his sixties who had recovered from COVID-19.

V gene TRBV14 combines with J gene TRBJ1-3, with a tentative D call TRBD1 (6 bases). Germline V gives CDR1 SGHDN, CDR2 FVKESK. This CDR3 is built from 17 residues. Trimming removed 0 bases from V and 2 bases from J, with 14 bases in between. This chain's CDR3 is CASSQDPAGAPGNTIYF. The DNA of the CDR3 is TGTGCCAGCAGCCAAGATCCCGCGGGGGCGCCTGGAAACACCATATATTTT.

The chain uses TRBV30 and TRBJ2-2, with a possible D match to TRBD2 (5 bases). This CDR3 contains 13 residues. The V gene lost 2 bases and the J gene lost 6 bases, with 10 bases spanning the gap. Looked up from germline, CDR1 is GTSNPN and CDR2 is SVGIG (reference sequence). This chain's CDR3 is CAWSKAGSGELFF. CDR3 nucleotides: TGTGCCTGGAGTAAGGCGGGCTCCGGGGAGCTGTTTTTT.

This chain connects TRBV23-1 to TRBJ1-2; 8 bases fit TRBD1. TRBV23-1 is an ORF, with its function uncertain. V gave up 0 bases and J gave up 4 bases; unmatched junction bases: 7. CDR3 size: 16 residues. The CDR3 reads CASSQSRDRGSYGYTF. The CDR3 DNA reads TGCGCCAGCAGTCAATCGCGTGACAGGGGATCCTATGGCTACACCTTC.

This clone occurred a few times. This rearrangement joins TRBV6-6 to TRBJ2-7; possible D gene TRBD2, 5 bases. This CDR3 has 14 residues. Germline values: CDR1 MNHNY, CDR2 SVGAGI (reference sequence). V lost 0 bases to trimming and J lost 6 bases, with 12 bases between them. The CDR3 spells CASSYSLAGGEQYF. In nucleotides, the CDR3 is TGTGCCAGCAGTTACTCCCTGGCGGGCGGCGAGCAGTACTTC.

V gene TRBV27 combines with J gene TRBJ2-7; tentative D call: TRBD1 (5 bases). The germline CDR1 and CDR2 sequences are MNHEY and SMNVEV (reference sequence). This CDR3 contains 13 residues. With 2 bases removed from V and 9 bases from J, the gap between germline ends came to 14 bases. The CDR3 nucleotides read TGTGCCAGCAGTTTAAGTGTTCAGGGTCGGCAGTACTTC. Translated, it gives CASSLSVQGRQYF.

This clone was observed a handful of times. The chain is built from TRBV5-1 and TRBJ1-5; no clear D. Deletions cut 4 bases from V and 5 bases from J, with 10 bases between. CDR1 is SGHRS, CDR2 YFSETQ, per germline. The CDR3 runs 13 residues. The CDR3 here is CASSMTTDQPQHF. CDR3 nucleotides: TGCGCCAGCAGCATGACTACGGATCAGCCCCAGCATTTT. The full variable domain, with the rest looked up from reference TRBV5-1 and TRBJ1-5, is KAGVTQTPRYLIKTRGQQVTLSCSPISGHRSVSWYQQTPGQGLQFLFEYFSETQRNKGNFPGRFSGRQFSNSRSEMNVSTLELGDSALYLCASSMTTDQPQHFGDGTRLSIL.

Only a few counts were recorded for this clone. The chain recombines TRBV18 with TRBJ1-5, with a weak D call TRBD1 (6 bases). The germline gives CDR1 KGHSH, CDR2 LQKENI. V was clipped by 2 bases and J by 5 bases, with 10 bases between them. CDR3 length: 14 residues. The CDR3 nucleotides read TGTGCCAGCTCACCAAGTGAGGGGGATCAGCCCCAGCATTTT. Translating it yields CASSPSEGDQPQHF.

In nucleotides, the CDR3 is TGTGCCAGCAGCAAAACAGGGGGCGCAGGAGTCACTGAAGCTTTCTTT. Its translation: CASSKTGGAGVTEAFF. The chain uses TRBV9 and TRBJ1-1; TRBD1 matches 9 bases. The CDR3 runs 16 residues. CDR1 is SGDLS and CDR2 is YYNGEE in the germline V gene. J gave up 4 bases and V 4 bases, and 11 bases lay outside the gene matches.

The genes are TRBV5-6 and TRBJ1-4; possible D gene TRBD1, 6 bases. The CDR3 runs to 14 residues. Germline CDR1 SGHDT, CDR2 YYEEEE. Trimming pared 1 base from V and 5 bases from J, leaving 9 bases between. CDR3 residues: CASSLKQGNEKLFF. DNA of the CDR3: TGTGCCAGCAGCTTGAAACAGGGAAATGAAAAACTGTTTTTT.

This rearrangement joins TRBV5-1 to TRBJ1-3, with D hard to call. The germline V gene encodes CDR1 SGHRS and CDR2 YFSETQ. CDR3 size: 13 residues. V shed 1 base and J shed 4 bases, with 6 bases lying between them. The CDR3 DNA reads TGCGCCAGCAGCTTGCCAGTAGGAAACACCATATATTTT. Amino acids: CASSLPVGNTIYF.

The chain's CDR3 is CASSGGGQGSYTF. CDR3 DNA sequence: TGTGCCAGCAGCGGGGGTGGACAGGGTAGCTACACCTTC. V is TRBV7-8 and J is TRBJ1-2, with TRBD1 identical over 8 bases. With 5 bases clipped from V and 9 bases from J, the junction kept 8 bases outside the gene matches. Per the germline V gene, CDR1 is SGHVS and CDR2 is FQNEAQ. CDR3 length equals 13 residues.

V usage is TRBV4-2 and J usage is TRBJ2-7, with 7 positions matching TRBD1. Germline assignment: CDR1 LGHNA and CDR2 YNFKEQ. J lost 2 bases, V lost 1 base, and 5 bases had no gene match. There are 15 residues in the CDR3. The CDR3 region has the DNA TGTGCCAGCAGCCAAGGCGAAACAGGGGCCTACGAGCAGTACTTC. Protein product: CASSQGETGAYEQYF.

The chain recombines TRBV9 with TRBJ1-1; D gene unclear. The germline CDR1 and CDR2 sequences are SGDLS and YYNGEE. V dropped 4 bases and J dropped 0 bases, with 13 bases sitting between them. The CDR3 runs to 15 residues. The CDR3 bases are TGTGCCAGCAGCCCCTCGGGAGACATGAACACTGAAGCTTTCTTT. Protein sequence: CASSPSGDMNTEAFF.

This clone has only one observation. V is TRBV4-2 and J is TRBJ1-1; D gene uncertain. CDR1 LGHNA and CDR2 YNFKEQ come from the germline V gene. V was trimmed by 3 bases and J by 0 bases, leaving 17 bases between them. This CDR3 is built from 17 residues. This CDR3 reads CASSHLDREPMNTEAFF. CDR3 nucleotide sequence: TGTGCCAGCAGCCATCTCGACCGGGAGCCCATGAACACTGAAGCTTTCTTT.

The rearrangement uses TRBV7-2 and TRBJ2-7; 7 bases are shared with TRBD1. The CDR3 spans 15 residues. V dropped 1 base and J dropped 6; count of bases not matched to a gene: 9. In germline, CDR1 is SGHTA, CDR2 FQGNSA. The CDR3 protein is CASSLGQGDGGEQYF. In nucleotides, the CDR3 is TGTGCCAGCAGCTTAGGACAGGGAGACGGCGGCGAGCAGTACTTC.

This clone was counted a few times. The V and J genes are TRBV27 and TRBJ1-2; 9 bases are a match to TRBD1. The CDR3 runs 16 residues. The germline gives CDR1 MNHEY, CDR2 SMNVEV (reference sequence). J gave up 2 bases and V 4 bases, and 8 bases lay outside the gene matches. As DNA, the CDR3 is TGTGCCAGCAGTTCCGAACAGGGGGCGCTAAACTATGGCTACACCTTC. Translation gives CASSSEQGALNYGYTF.

This clone is a singleton in its sample. The chain uses TRBV5-1 and TRBJ1-6; the match to TRBD1 covers 12 bases. The CDR3 loop spans 17 amino acids. V gave up 1 base and J gave up 9 bases; unmatched junction bases: 8. The germline V gene encodes CDR1 SGHRS and CDR2 YFSETQ. This CDR3 reads CASSLNPGTGGSSPLHF. CDR3 nucleotide sequence: TGCGCCAGCAGCTTGAACCCCGGGACAGGGGGCTCTTCACCCCTCCACTTT.

V and J are TRBV19 and TRBJ1-1; TRBD1 might be the D (6 bases). This CDR3 region has 13 residues. Trimming shortened V by 2 bases and J by 4 bases, and 8 bases separated the two germline ends. The germline CDR1 and CDR2 sequences are LNHDA and SQIVND (reference sequence). The CDR3 loop is CASSIRGSTEAFF. In nucleotides, the CDR3 is TGTGCCAGTAGTATAAGGGGGAGCACTGAAGCTTTCTTT. Full variable domain (remainder filled in from reference TRBV19 and TRBJ1-1): DGGITQSPKYLFRKEGQNVTLSCEQNLNHDAMYWYRQDPGQGLRLIYYSQIVNDFQKGDIAEGYSVSREKKESFPLTVTSAQKNPTAFYLCASSIRGSTEAFFGQGTRLTVV.

This rearrangement joins TRBV6-5 to TRBJ2-5; 8 nucleotides agree with TRBD2. This CDR3 spans 16 amino acids. J gave up 3 bases and V 0 bases, and 6 bases lay outside the gene matches. The germline V gene encodes CDR1 MNHEY and CDR2 SVGAGI. The CDR3 bases are TGTGCCAGCAGTTACTCGACGGGGGGGCCAAAAGAGACCCAGTACTTC. Translated, it gives CASSYSTGGPKETQYF.

The V and J genes are TRBV7-6 and TRBJ1-1; 7 nucleotides line up with TRBD1. The CDR3 is 16 residues long. V lost 2 bases to trimming and J lost 0 bases; unmatched junction nucleotides: 6. CDR1 is SGHVS and CDR2 is FNYEAQ in the germline V gene. Here the CDR3 DNA reads TGTGCCAGCAGCTTAAGACAGGGACCCTTGAACACTGAAGCTTTCTTT. Translating it yields CASSLRQGPLNTEAFF.

As concerns this clone: Other DNA sequences within the sample encode an identical CDR3. The chain is built from TRBV11-2 and TRBJ2-7; tentatively, D is TRBD2 (5 bases). V gave up 5 bases and J gave up 4 bases, with 6 bases separating them. The length of the CDR3 is 11 residues. Germline CDR1 and CDR2: SGHAT and FQNNGV. This chain's CDR3 is CASSRGYEQYF. DNA for the CDR3: TGTGCCAGCAGCCGGGGTTACGAGCAGTACTTC. The full variable domain, in which reference TRBV11-2 and TRBJ2-7 provide the parts outside the CDR3, is EAGVAQSPRYKIIEKRQSVAFWCNPISGHATLYWYQQILGQGPKLLIQFQNNGVVDDSQLPKDRFSAERLKGVDSTLKIQPAKLEDSAVYLCASSRGYEQYFGPGTRLTVT.

The rearrangement links TRBV28 to TRBJ2-7; 8 bases map to TRBD1. Germline CDR1 MDHEN, CDR2 SYDVKM. This CDR3 has 13 amino acids. With 7 bases clipped from V and 6 bases from J, the junction kept 8 bases outside the gene matches. CDR3 nucleotides: TGTGCCAGCACGAGGACAGGGATGCGCGAGCAGTACTTC. Residues: CASTRTGMREQYF.

The chain combines TRBV6-2 or TRBV6-3 with TRBJ2-2, with D possibly TRBD2 on 7 matching bases. The germline V gene has CDR1 MNHEY and CDR2 SVGEGT. Trimming stripped 2 bases from V and 5 bases from J, with 18 bases between. This CDR3 has 17 amino acids. This chain's CDR3 is CASSYTLGGTWTGELFF. In DNA, the CDR3 is TGTGCCAGCAGTTACACCCTGGGGGGGACATGGACCGGGGAGCTGTTTTTT.

The chain carries TRBV5-5 and TRBJ2-3; 9 bases map to TRBD2. The germline V gene encodes CDR1 SGHKS and CDR2 YYEKEE (reference sequence). V gave up 0 bases and J gave up 6 bases; unmatched junction bases: 2. This CDR3 has 14 residues. CDR3 DNA: TGTGCCAGCAGCTTGGGGGCGGGAGGGGATACGCAGTATTTT. Protein: CASSLGAGGDTQYF. The variable domain in full, with the rest retrieved from reference TRBV5-5 and TRBJ2-3, is DAGVTQSPTHLIKTRGQQVTLRCSPISGHKSVSWYQQVLGQGPQFIFQYYEKEERGRGNFPDRFSARQFPNYSSELNVNALLLGDSALYLCASSLGAGGDTQYFGPGTRLTVL.

V and J are TRBV7-2 and TRBJ2-4, with a weak D call TRBD2 (5 bases). V lost 3 bases to trimming and J lost 8 bases, with 11 bases between them. This CDR3 has 13 amino acids. Germline V gene data show CDR1 as SGHTA and CDR2 as FQGNSA. CDR3 region: CASSFRSGDIQYF. The CDR3 DNA follows: TGTGCCAGCAGCTTCCGGTCCGGGGACATTCAGTACTTC.

The gene calls are TRBV7-6 and TRBJ1-4; TRBD1 matches 7 bases. Germline V CDR1 and CDR2: SGHVS, FNYEAQ. J lost 6 bases, V lost 2 bases, and 12 bases had no gene match. The CDR3 sequence is 17 residues long. CDR3 nucleotide sequence: TGTGCCAGCAGCTTATACGGTATCGAAGGGACAGATGAAAAACTGTTTTTT. Protein product: CASSLYGIEGTDEKLFF.

With regard to this clone: Other DNA variants within this sample encode the same CDR3. The chain recombines TRBV3-1 (or the pseudogene TRBV3-2) with TRBJ2-5; weak D call: TRBD2 (6 bases). CDR3 size: 14 residues. Trimming took 4 bases from V and 2 from J, leaving 11 bases between them. The germline CDR1 and CDR2 sequences are LGHDT and YNNKEL (reference sequence). The CDR3 sequence is CASSLGRGQETQYF. DNA for the CDR3: TGTGCCAGCAGCCTCGGCCGGGGGCAAGAGACCCAGTACTTC.

This chain uses TRBV7-3 with TRBJ2-6; no firm D call. Germline lookup yields CDR1 SGHTA and CDR2 FQGTGA. V lost 1 base, J lost 4 bases, and 5 bases lay in between. The CDR3 runs to 14 residues. This CDR3 is CASSLRPGANVLTF. As DNA, the CDR3 is TGTGCCAGCAGCTTAAGGCCCGGGGCCAACGTCCTGACTTTC. Using reference TRBV7-3 and TRBJ2-6 for the parts outside the CDR3, the full variable domain is GAGVSQTPSNKVTEKGKYVELRCDPISGHTALYWYRQSLGQGPEFLIYFQGTGAADDSGLPNDRFFAVRPEGSVSTLKIQRTERGDSAVYLCASSLRPGANVLTFGAGSRLTVL.

This sequence joins TRBV25-1 and TRBJ1-1; possible D gene TRBD1, 5 bases. CDR3 length: 15 residues. V was pared by 2 bases and J by 5 bases, with 15 bases between. CDR1 is MGHDK, CDR2 SYGVNS, per germline. This CDR3 reads CASSEPGRGRTEAFF. In nucleotides, the CDR3 is TGTGCCAGCAGTGAACCAGGGAGAGGGAGGACTGAAGCTTTCTTT.

V and J are TRBV14 and TRBJ2-7; TRBD1 aligns across 8 bases. Germline trimming cut 2 bases from V and 4 bases from J; bases unmatched to any gene: 7. Germline-derived CDR1 and CDR2 are SGHDN and FVKESK. This CDR3 has 15 amino acids. This chain's CDR3 is CASSQYGTGYYEQYF. As DNA, the CDR3 is TGTGCCAGCAGCCAATACGGGACAGGATATTACGAGCAGTACTTC.

This sequence joins TRBV15 and TRBJ2-5; D is ambiguous. V lost 3 bases and J 5 bases, leaving 13 bases between the germline ends. The CDR3 extends over 14 amino acids. Per germline, CDR1 LNHNV and CDR2 YYDKDF (reference sequence). The CDR3 DNA reads TGTGCCACCAGCAGGGTCTCACGCCGGGAGACCCAGTACTTC. This codes for CATSRVSRRETQYF.